These T cell receptor beta chains were read from a single sample in a study of T cell responses to AZD1222 COVID-19 vaccine. Here immunoSEQ multiplex PCR was the method, and the copy in TCRdb shows in-frame clones only, minus some. This sample has about 150,000 clones; around 87% occur once, and the top ten carry roughly 9.7%. The sequences come from peripheral blood, collected 28 days after the second AZD1222 dose. The receptors shown here come from an adult who received the AZD1222 COVID-19 vaccine. CDR3s include the opening cysteine and the closing phenylalanine or tryptophan. D genes are given only for firm matches. Clone sizes are given selectively: once, few, many, or a class where the clone is expanded.

V gene	clone size	J gene	D gene	CDR3 protein	CDR3 DNA
TRBV2	.	TRBJ1-5	.	CASSPQSGNQPQHF	TGTGCCAGCAGTCCCCAGAGCGGTAATCAGCCCCAGCATTTT
TRBV7-9	.	TRBJ2-1	.	CASSERLARNNEQFF	TGTGCCAGCAGCGAACGGTTAGCGAGAAACAATGAGCAGTTCTTC
TRBV18	.	TRBJ2-7	TRBD1	CASSPGTGPPKYEQYF	TGTGCCAGCTCACCAGGGACAGGTCCTCCCAAGTACGAGCAGTACTTC
TRBV11-2	.	TRBJ2-1	.	CASSLVGRPVFGQFF	TGTGCCAGCAGCTTAGTGGGACGACCAGTATTTGGGCAGTTCTTC
TRBV28	.	TRBJ2-1	.	CASSLGRYNEQFF	TGTGCCAGCAGCCTCGGAAGGTACAATGAGCAGTTCTTC
TRBV7-8	.	TRBJ1-2	TRBD1	CASSRTGDYGYTF	TGTGCCAGCAGCCGGACAGGGGACTATGGCTACACCTTC
TRBV6-2/TRBV6-3	.	TRBJ2-3	TRBD2	CASSQGTSSAQYF	TGTGCCAGCAGCCAGGGGACTAGCTCAGCGCAGTATTTT
TRBV4-1	.	TRBJ1-1	.	CASSLGHSANTEAFF	TGCGCCAGCAGTCTTGGCCACAGTGCGAACACTGAAGCTTTCTTT
TRBV3-1/TRBV3-2	.	TRBJ2-5	.	CASSQDGRKETQYF	TGTGCCAGCAGCCAAGACGGGCGGAAAGAGACCCAGTACTTC
TRBV6-5	.	TRBJ1-1	.	CASSPFLGMNTEAFF	TGTGCCAGCAGTCCTTTCCTGGGAATGAACACTGAAGCTTTCTTT
TRBV5-1	.	TRBJ2-2	.	CASSLLRASGTGELFF	TGCGCCAGCAGCCTCCTTAGGGCGTCGGGCACCGGGGAGCTGTTTTTT
TRBV19	few	TRBJ2-1	.	CASSNGRGNNEQFF	TGTGCCAGTAGTAATGGGCGGGGAAACAATGAGCAGTTCTTC
TRBV19	.	TRBJ2-5	TRBD1	CASTRTGIGQETQYF	TGTGCCAGTACCCGGACAGGGATCGGGCAAGAGACCCAGTACTTC
TRBV2	.	TRBJ2-3	TRBD2	CASRENSGWGTDTQYF	TGTGCCAGCAGAGAGAATAGCGGGTGGGGCACAGATACGCAGTATTTT
TRBV6-5	.	TRBJ1-1	TRBD1	CASSRTGGLGTEAFF	TGTGCCAGCAGTAGGACAGGGGGCTTGGGCACTGAAGCTTTCTTT
TRBV18	.	TRBJ1-4	TRBD1	CASAPGQRNEKLFF	TGTGCCAGCGCCCCGGGACAGCGGAATGAAAAACTGTTTTTT
TRBV7-2	.	TRBJ1-3	.	CASSFAQVLSGNTIYF	TGTGCCAGCAGCTTCGCCCAGGTACTCTCTGGAAACACCATATATTTT
TRBV6-2/TRBV6-3	once	TRBJ2-7	TRBD2	CASSRLAGGYEQYF	TGTGCCAGCAGTCGGCTAGCGGGAGGTTACGAGCAGTACTTC
TRBV6-7	.	TRBJ2-4	.	CASSYEGQAHLAKNIQYF	TGTGCCAGCAGTTATGAGGGTCAGGCCCATCTAGCCAAAAACATTCAGTACTTC
TRBV3-1/TRBV3-2	once	TRBJ2-1	TRBD2	CASSQESSGKYEQFF	TGTGCCAGCAGCCAAGAGAGTAGCGGGAAGTATGAGCAGTTCTTC
TRBV10-3	.	TRBJ1-1	TRBD1	CAISGTGGNTEAFF	TGTGCCATCAGCGGGACAGGGGGGAACACTGAAGCTTTCTTT
TRBV2	.	TRBJ2-3	.	CASIGLLRIADTQYF	TGTGCCAGCATAGGACTCCTTAGGATTGCAGATACGCAGTATTTT
TRBV11-1	.	TRBJ2-5	.	CASSFVQGKTQYF	TGTGCCAGCAGCTTTGTACAGGGAAAGACCCAGTACTTC
TRBV7-2	.	TRBJ2-3	TRBD2	CASSRRAGLAGVRDTQYF	TGTGCCAGCAGCCGGCGAGCGGGACTAGCGGGAGTTCGAGATACGCAGTATTTT
TRBV19	.	TRBJ1-2	.	CASRIGGGYTF	TGTGCCAGTAGGATAGGGGGTGGCTACACCTTC
TRBV29-1	.	TRBJ1-5	.	CSVGGSNQPQHF	TGCAGCGTGGGGGGTAGCAATCAGCCCCAGCATTTT
TRBV5-1	.	TRBJ1-4	.	CASSFGSRGEKLFF	TGCGCCAGCAGCTTCGGATCACGGGGGGAAAAACTGTTTTTT
TRBV29-1	.	TRBJ1-5	.	CSVGGMNQPQHF	TGCAGCGTTGGTGGGATGAATCAGCCCCAGCATTTT
TRBV28	.	TRBJ1-5	TRBD1	CASNLAGGTVQPQHF	TGTGCCAGCAACCTCGCAGGGGGGACGGTTCAGCCCCAGCATTTT
TRBV19	.	TRBJ1-5	TRBD1	CASRKGQGGYPQHF	TGTGCCAGTCGTAAGGGACAGGGGGGGTATCCCCAGCATTTT
TRBV6-1	.	TRBJ2-3	.	CASTAPTDTQYF	TGTGCCAGCACTGCTCCCACAGATACGCAGTATTTT
TRBV10-3	.	TRBJ2-3	.	CAISEWGGQTDTQYF	TGTGCCATCAGTGAGTGGGGGGGACAGACAGATACGCAGTATTTT
TRBV12-3/TRBV12-4	few	TRBJ2-7	.	CASSLGPASEQYF	TGTGCCAGCAGTTTAGGTCCCGCCAGCGAGCAGTACTTC
TRBV30	once	TRBJ2-5	.	CAWEKTEGQETQYF	TGTGCCTGGGAAAAAACAGAAGGTCAAGAGACCCAGTACTTC
TRBV5-1	.	TRBJ2-5	TRBD1	CASSPGGTGMETQYF	TGCGCCAGCAGTCCTGGGGGGACAGGGATGGAGACCCAGTACTTC
TRBV3-1/TRBV3-2	.	TRBJ2-3	.	CASSQGLGARTDTQYF	TGTGCCAGCAGCCAGGGGCTTGGAGCCCGCACAGATACGCAGTATTTT
TRBV5-1	.	TRBJ2-7	TRBD2	CASSFAGGLAGGGEQYF	TGCGCCAGCAGCTTCGCAGGGGGGCTAGCGGGAGGAGGCGAGCAGTACTTC
TRBV28	.	TRBJ1-1	.	CASSLQSSSTEAFF	TGTGCCAGCAGTTTACAGAGTTCAAGCACTGAAGCTTTCTTT
TRBV9	.	TRBJ2-1	TRBD2	CASSAPGTSGSEQFF	TGTGCCAGCAGCGCCCCCGGGACTAGCGGGAGTGAGCAGTTCTTC
TRBV30	.	TRBJ1-5	.	CAWQTGNSNQPQHF	TGTGCCTGGCAAACAGGGAATAGCAATCAGCCCCAGCATTTT